The clone carrying this TCR beta chain was picked up a small number of times. Trimming at V came to 0 bases and at J to 9 bases, leaving 7 bases not matched to a gene. There are 15 residues in the CDR3. Germline V lookup: CDR1 SGHTA, CDR2 FQGNSA. TCRdb called the 5' RACE reads again in MiXCR, with one record for every CDR3 protein. The sample has a few hundred thousand distinct CDR3 sequences, approximately 10% seen once. These data belong to a study of identical twins. The sequenced sample was naive T cells sorted from blood. J is TRBJ2-1 and V is TRBV7-2, with 8 nucleotides matching TRBD2. This clonotype originated in a woman aged 50 to 65 in good health. The CDR3: CASSLAAGAGAEQFF. For the CDR3, the DNA is TGTGCCAGCAGCTTAGCTGCGGGAGCGGGGGCTGAGCAGTTCTTC.